The clone carrying this T cell receptor (beta chain) came up many times. Trimming left V 3 bases short and J 4 bases short, with 10 bases between. This CDR3 spans 13 amino acids. The data originate from a study of early T cells in non-severe SARS-CoV-2 infection. Looking at the study overall: It was bulk RNA from unsorted whole blood that was sequenced, and the chains were unpaired.

TCRdb analysed the 5' RACE reads with MiXCR anew, one entry per CDR3 protein. The table lists 25,000 to 30,000 distinct CDR3 sequences, 3.5% to 5% of them singletons. The chain has TRBV12-3 or TRBV12-4 and TRBJ2-7, with D possibly being TRBD1 (5 bases). Sequencing was carried out using whole blood. This clonotype was obtained from an adult who was a healthcare worker with PCR-confirmed SARS-CoV-2 infection or an uninfected control (not recorded which). CDR3 sequence reads: CASSFGQGYEQYF. DNA for the CDR3: TGTGCCAGCAGTTTTGGGCAGGGTTACGAGCAGTACTTC.